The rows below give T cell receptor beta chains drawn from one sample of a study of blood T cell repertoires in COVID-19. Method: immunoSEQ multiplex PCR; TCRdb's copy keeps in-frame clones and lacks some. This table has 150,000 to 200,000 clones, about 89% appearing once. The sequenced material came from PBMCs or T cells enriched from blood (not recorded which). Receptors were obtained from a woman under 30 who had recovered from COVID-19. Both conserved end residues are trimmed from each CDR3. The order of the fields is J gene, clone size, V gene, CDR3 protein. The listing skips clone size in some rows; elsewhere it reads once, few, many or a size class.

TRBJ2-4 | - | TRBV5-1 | ASSLASGSFQY
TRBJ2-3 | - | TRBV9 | ASSPNPFGGGSTDTQY
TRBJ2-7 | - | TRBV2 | ASSEEQGHEQY
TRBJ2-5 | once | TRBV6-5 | ASSYSTGLAGETQY
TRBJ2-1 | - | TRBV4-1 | ASSLPPPPGGEQF
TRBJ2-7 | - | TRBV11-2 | ASSVTQGLNYEQY
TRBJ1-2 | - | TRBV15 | ATSRGRRVNYGYT
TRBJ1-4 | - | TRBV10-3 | AISESESNEKLF
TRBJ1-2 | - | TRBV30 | AWSYPGAPYGYT
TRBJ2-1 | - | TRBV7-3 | ASSLNVGLDNEQF
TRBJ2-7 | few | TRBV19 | ASSMVRDYEQY
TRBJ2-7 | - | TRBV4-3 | ASSHGQATPYEQY
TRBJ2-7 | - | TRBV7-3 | ASSKGGPNYEQY
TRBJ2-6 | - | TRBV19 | ASSWPGQGSSGANVLT
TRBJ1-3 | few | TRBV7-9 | ASSLGGSSGNTIY
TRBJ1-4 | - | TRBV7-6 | ASGGVANEKLF
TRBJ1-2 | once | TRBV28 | ASSWGDYGYT
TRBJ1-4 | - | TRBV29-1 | SVGGGEFNEKLF
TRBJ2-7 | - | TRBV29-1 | SVALRLADPYEQY
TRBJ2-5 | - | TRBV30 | AWTSGQRQETQY
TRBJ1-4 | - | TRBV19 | ASRTDGQLF
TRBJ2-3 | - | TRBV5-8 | ASTPDRPDTQY
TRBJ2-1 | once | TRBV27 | ASSFSSGAGEQF
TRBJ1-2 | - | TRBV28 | ASSPANRDSYGYT
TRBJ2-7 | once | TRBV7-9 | ASSLRQGYEQY
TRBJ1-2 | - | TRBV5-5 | ASSLFGNYGYT
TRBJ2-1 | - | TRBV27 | ASSFSSGRIEQF
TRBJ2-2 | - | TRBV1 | TSSLARAIGELF
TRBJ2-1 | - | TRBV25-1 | ASSDSLLAGEWEQF